These 21 T cell receptor beta chains were sequenced from one sample in a study of control samples from healthy donors and cancer patients. Some clones are missing from TCRdb's copy, which holds only in-frame ones; the method was immunoSEQ multiplex PCR. The sample shows 150,000 to 200,000 clones, around nine tenths of them seen only once. What was sequenced was blood. Receptors originate from a man aged 30 to 39 in good health.

The rearrangement uses TRBV6-5 and TRBJ2-7; 8 positions agree with TRBD2. The V gene end was trimmed by 5 bases and the J gene end by 7 bases; junction bases not matched to a gene: 13. The CDR3 has 15 amino acids. Germline V gene data show CDR1 as MNHEY and CDR2 as SVGAGI. CDR3 region: CASSRVAGTIKEQYF. Written as DNA, the CDR3 is TGTGCCAGCAGTCGTGTAGCGGGGACTATAAAAGAGCAGTACTTC.

This clone appeared a few times. The chain uses TRBV20-1 and TRBJ1-1; D remains unclear. Germline values: CDR1 DFQATT, CDR2 SNEGSKA (reference sequence). The CDR3 spans 10 residues. Trimming pared 6 bases from V and 1 base from J, leaving 3 bases between. Here the CDR3 DNA reads TGCAGTGCCTCGAACACTGAAGCTTTCTTT. Translation gives CSASNTEAFF.

This sequence joins TRBV5-1 and TRBJ2-1; a weak D match, TRBD2 (6 bases). The V gene's germline CDR1 is SGHRS and CDR2 YFSETQ. This CDR3 has 14 residues. The V end lost 4 bases, the J end lost 13 bases, and 21 bases lay between the germline ends. CDR3 sequence: CASSPTSPGTRQFF. The CDR3, as DNA: TGCGCCAGCAGCCCCACTAGTCCCGGGACTCGCCAGTTCTTC.

The chain is built from TRBV29-1 and TRBJ2-5, with D perhaps matching TRBD1 (6 bases). Germline CDR1 is SQVTM and CDR2 is ANQGSEA. V was cut by 3 bases and J by 9 bases, with 14 bases left in between. The CDR3 spans 12 residues. The CDR3 spells CSVDRGTGAQYF. DNA for the CDR3: TGCAGCGTTGATAGGGGGACCGGGGCCCAGTACTTC.

The chain is built from TRBV19 and TRBJ1-1, with 10 positions matching TRBD1. CDR3 length equals 15 residues. V lost 1 base, J lost 6 bases, and 5 bases stayed unmatched. CDR1 and CDR2 from the germline V gene are LNHDA and SQIVND (reference sequence). This CDR3 reads CASSIGDRGGSEAFF. CDR3 coding DNA: TGTGCCAGTAGTATAGGGGACAGGGGAGGGTCTGAAGCTTTCTTT.

This rearrangement joins TRBV6-5 to TRBJ2-7; TRBD2 agrees at 10 bases. The germline V gene has CDR1 MNHEY and CDR2 SVGAGI. CDR3 length: 16 residues. Trimming cost V 2 bases and J 3 bases; bases outside gene matches: 7. CDR3 nucleotide sequence: TGTGCCAGCAGTTACAGGCTAGCGGGGGCCCACTACGAGCAGTACTTC. Translated, it gives CASSYRLAGAHYEQYF.

The gene calls are TRBV5-5 and TRBJ2-6; D remains ambiguous. Looked up from germline, CDR1 is SGHKS and CDR2 is YYEKEE (reference sequence). V was shortened by 2 bases and J by 1 base, with 10 bases between the two germline ends. CDR3 size: 16 residues. For the CDR3, the DNA is TGTGCCAGCAGCTTAATTGTTGGGTCTGGGGCCAACGTCCTGACTTTC. It codes for CASSLIVGSGANVLTF.

The chain combines TRBV30 with TRBJ2-1; TRBD2 might be the D (7 bases). This CDR3 contains 14 residues. Per the germline V gene, CDR1 is GTSNPN and CDR2 is SVGIG (reference sequence). V was pared by 4 bases and J by 4 bases, with 14 bases between. For the CDR3, the DNA is TGTGCCTGGACTAGGAGGGGGGGGTACAATGAGCAGTTCTTC. Its translation is CAWTRRGGYNEQFF.

The genes are TRBV29-1 and TRBJ2-2; a weak D match, TRBD1 (6 bases). Between the trimmed V and J ends, which lost 7 bases and 2 bases, there was a span of 14 bases. CDR3 length: 14 residues. Germline V lookup: CDR1 SQVTM, CDR2 ANQGSEA. The CDR3 reads CSAKDSPNTGELFF. As DNA, the CDR3 is TGCAGCGCCAAGGACAGCCCCAACACCGGGGAGCTGTTTTTT.

In its sample, this clone was seen once. The V and J genes are TRBV11-2 and TRBJ2-7; TRBD2 agrees at 9 bases. This CDR3 has 15 amino acids. The junction had 5 bases not matched to a gene; V was cut back by 5 bases and J by 0 bases. Germline CDR1 reads SGHAT; CDR2 reads FQNNGV. The CDR3 region is CASSDSGRVSYEQYF. DNA for the CDR3: TGTGCCAGCAGCGATAGCGGGAGAGTCTCCTACGAGCAGTACTTC.

This sequence joins TRBV6-1 and TRBJ1-1, with D tentatively TRBD1 (6 bases). Germline CDR1 and CDR2: MNHNS and SASEGT. V dropped 2 bases and J dropped 5 bases, with 9 bases sitting between them. The CDR3 runs 13 residues. The CDR3 spells CASSERGRTEAFF. The CDR3 nucleotides read TGTGCCAGCAGTGAACGGGGGCGAACTGAAGCTTTCTTT.

The chain combines TRBV7-9 with TRBJ2-4; 11 bases fit TRBD1. Germline trimming cut 5 bases from V and 7 bases from J; bases unmatched to any gene: 4. The CDR3 loop spans 14 amino acids. CDR1 and CDR2 (germline): SEHNR, FQNEAQ (reference sequence). The CDR3, as DNA: TGTGCCAGCAGCCCGGGGACAGGGGGTAACATTCAGTACTTC. This sequence encodes CASSPGTGGNIQYF.

The V call is TRBV21-1, the J call TRBJ1-1; no check of the table's D call, TRBD1, against the DNA was made. TRBV21-1 is given as a pseudogene. This CDR3 comprises 14 residues. DNA of the CDR3: TGTGCCACCCAAAGGGGGCAGGGGAACACTGAAGCTTTCTTT. It codes for CATQRGQGNTEAFF.

The chain employs TRBV27 and TRBJ2-7; 7 bases align to TRBD2. V shed 6 bases and J 3 bases; nucleotides not matched to a gene: 17. The CDR3 extends over 17 amino acids. The germline CDR1 and CDR2 sequences are MNHEY and SMNVEV (reference sequence). The CDR3 region is CASSPPPGTGRDYEQYF. CDR3 in DNA: TGTGCCAGCAGCCCCCCTCCCGGGACGGGGAGGGACTACGAGCAGTACTTC.

This chain connects TRBV18 to TRBJ2-3, with a possible D match to TRBD1 (6 bases). Trimming removed 0 bases from V and 0 bases from J, with 10 bases in between. Germline CDR1 is KGHSH and CDR2 is LQKENI. The CDR3 is 16 amino acids. Here the CDR3 DNA reads TGTGCCAGCTCACCACCGGGCACAGGGAGCACAGATACGCAGTATTTT. It yields the protein CASSPPGTGSTDTQYF.

This chain connects TRBV5-4 to TRBJ1-6; D gene uncertain. The ends were cut back, 3 bases at V and 6 bases at J, with 4 bases in the middle. The CDR3 length is 12 residues. Germline CDR1 and CDR2: SGHNT and YYREEE (reference sequence). The CDR3 reads CASSSPNSPLHF. The DNA for the CDR3 is TGTGCCAGCAGCTCCCCTAATTCACCCCTCCACTTT.

V is TRBV6-2 or TRBV6-3 and J is TRBJ2-5, with D perhaps being TRBD1 or TRBD2 (5 bases each). Germline V gives CDR1 MNHEY, CDR2 SVGEGT. The CDR3 has 13 amino acids. Trimming took 5 bases from V and 6 from J, leaving 13 bases between them. The CDR3 nucleotides read TGTGCCAGCAGTAGGGGACGCCCCCAGACCCAGTACTTC. Its translation: CASSRGRPQTQYF.

The genes are TRBV18 and TRBJ1-1, with 7 nucleotides matching TRBD1. Trimming took 2 bases from V and 1 from J; bases not matched to a gene: 4. CDR3 length: 15 amino acids. CDR1 and CDR2 (germline): KGHSH, LQKENI. The CDR3, as DNA: TGTGCCAGCTCACCAAAGGGGGCGGGGAACACTGAAGCTTTCTTT. This encodes CASSPKGAGNTEAFF.

This clone was counted once. CDR3: CAWSGGQIYEQYF. The CDR3 DNA is TGTGCCTGGAGTGGGGGACAGATATACGAGCAGTACTTC. This chain connects TRBV30 to TRBJ2-7; 7 nucleotides line up with TRBD1. Germline CDR1 is GTSNPN and CDR2 is SVGIG (reference sequence). Trimming took 1 base from V and 4 from J; bases not matched to a gene: 4. The CDR3 has 13 residues.

This sequence joins TRBV9 and TRBJ2-7, with unresolved D. Trimming removed 0 bases at V and 9 bases at J, with 19 bases between. CDR1 and CDR2 (germline): SGDLS, YYNGEE. The CDR3 sequence is 15 residues long. The CDR3 sequence is CASSVVVLLSTWQYF. The DNA of the CDR3 is TGTGCCAGCAGCGTAGTAGTCCTGTTGAGCACCTGGCAGTACTTC.

The V call is TRBV27, the J call TRBJ2-7, with 7 bases aligning to TRBD2. This CDR3 is 15 amino acids long. Germline V lookup: CDR1 MNHEY, CDR2 SMNVEV (reference sequence). With 5 bases clipped from V and 2 bases from J, the junction kept 9 bases outside the gene matches. CDR3 loop: CASSPRGAGPYEQYF. CDR3 DNA: TGTGCCAGCAGTCCGAGGGGAGCGGGGCCCTACGAGCAGTACTTC.